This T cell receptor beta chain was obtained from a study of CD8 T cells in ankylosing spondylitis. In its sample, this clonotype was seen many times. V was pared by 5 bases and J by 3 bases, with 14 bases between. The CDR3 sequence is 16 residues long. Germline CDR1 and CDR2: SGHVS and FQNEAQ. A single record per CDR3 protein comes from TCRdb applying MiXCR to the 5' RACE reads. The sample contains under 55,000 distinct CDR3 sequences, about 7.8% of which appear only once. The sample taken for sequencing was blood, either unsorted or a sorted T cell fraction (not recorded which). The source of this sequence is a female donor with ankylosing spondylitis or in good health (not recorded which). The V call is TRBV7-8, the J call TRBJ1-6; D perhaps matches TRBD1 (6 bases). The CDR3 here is CASSPGVGGYNSPLHF. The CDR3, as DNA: TGTGCCAGCAGCCCAGGGGTGGGAGGCTATAATTCACCCCTCCACTTT.